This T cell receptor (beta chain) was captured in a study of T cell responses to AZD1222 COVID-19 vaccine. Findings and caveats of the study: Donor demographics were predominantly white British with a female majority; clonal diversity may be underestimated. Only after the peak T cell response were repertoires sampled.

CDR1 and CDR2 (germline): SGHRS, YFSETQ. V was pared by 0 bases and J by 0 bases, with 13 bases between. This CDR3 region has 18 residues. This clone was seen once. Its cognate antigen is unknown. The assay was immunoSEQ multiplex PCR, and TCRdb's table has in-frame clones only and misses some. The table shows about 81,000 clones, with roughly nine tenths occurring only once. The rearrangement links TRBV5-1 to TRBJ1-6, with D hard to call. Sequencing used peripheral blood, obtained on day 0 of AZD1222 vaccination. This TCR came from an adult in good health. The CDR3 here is CASSLVIRESSYNSPLHF. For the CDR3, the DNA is TGCGCCAGCAGCTTGGTTATACGCGAGAGCTCCTATAATTCACCCCTCCACTTT.